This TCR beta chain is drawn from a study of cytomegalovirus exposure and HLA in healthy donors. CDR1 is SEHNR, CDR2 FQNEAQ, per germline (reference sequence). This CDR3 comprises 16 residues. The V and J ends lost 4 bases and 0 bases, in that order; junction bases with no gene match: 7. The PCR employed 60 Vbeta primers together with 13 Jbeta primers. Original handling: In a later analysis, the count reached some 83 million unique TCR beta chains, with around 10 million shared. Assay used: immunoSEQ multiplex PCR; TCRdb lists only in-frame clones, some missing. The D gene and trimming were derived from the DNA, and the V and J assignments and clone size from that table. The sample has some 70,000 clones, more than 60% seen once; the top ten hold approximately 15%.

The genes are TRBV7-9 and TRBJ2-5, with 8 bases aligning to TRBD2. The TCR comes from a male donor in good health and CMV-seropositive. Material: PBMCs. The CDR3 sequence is CASSSRGGDYQETQYF. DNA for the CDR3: TGTGCCAGCAGCTCCCGGGGGGGGGACTACCAAGAGACCCAGTACTTC.